This passage covers 2 T cell receptor beta chains from one sample sequenced in a study of long-term antiretroviral therapy in people with HIV (dated by TCRdb to between 2021 and 2024). The immunoSEQ hsTCRB v3.0 assay was used at survey level resolution for TRB variable region sequencing. The table was pulled from immuneACCESS by TCRdb, which kept in-frame rearrangements only. Such tables lose some clones; where checked, under half of the loss comes from unresolved V genes, and the rest has no known cause. Across this sample there are some 20,000 clones, with around 81% seen only once. The top ten clonotypes cover approximately 14% of the sample. This sample comprised unsorted PBMCs, obtained 2.9 years after starting antiretroviral therapy. Receptors originate from a woman aged 25 to 39 with HIV.

This clone was detected once. The CDR3 sequence: CASSLRGRGEAFF. The CDR3 bases are TGTGCCAGCAGCTTACGGGGTAGAGGTGAAGCTTTCTTT. This chain joins TRBV5-8 and TRBJ1-1; no clear D gene. The ends were cut back, 2 bases at V and 7 bases at J, with 12 bases in the middle. The CDR3 totals 13 residues. Per germline, CDR1 SGHTS and CDR2 YDEGEE. The full variable domain, with the rest looked up from reference TRBV5-8 and TRBJ1-1, is EAGVTQSPTHLIKTRGQQATLRCSPISGHTSVYWYQQALGLGLQFLLWYDEGEERNRGNFPPRFSGRQFPNYSSELNVNALELEDSALYLCASSLRGRGEAFFGQGTRLTVV.

In this sample, this clone turned up a few times. The gene calls are TRBV2 and TRBJ2-7, with 8 bases lining up with TRBD1. J gave up 7 bases and V 6 bases, and 11 bases lay outside the gene matches. The CDR3 runs 14 residues. Germline CDR1 is SNHLY and CDR2 is FYNNEI. The chain's CDR3 is CASSKRTGMSEQYV. The CDR3 coding sequence is TGTGCCAGCAGCAAAAGGACAGGGATGAGTGAGCAGTACGTC.